A single sample is the source of the 29 T cell receptor beta chains below, sequenced in a study of yellow fever vaccine responses in identical twins. A single record per CDR3 protein comes from TCRdb applying MiXCR to the RT-PCR reads. In the table there are 30,000 to 40,000 distinct CDR3 sequences, 60% of which are singletons. Specimen: T cells from blood (PBMCs), unsorted or a sorted subset (not recorded which), collected before or after yellow fever vaccination (not recorded which). Receptors originate from a young woman who received the yellow fever vaccine.

The CDR3 here is CASSLGGAGSSYNEQFF. The CDR3 nucleotides read TGTGCCAGCAGCTTAGGGGGGGCGGGGAGCTCCTACAATGAGCAGTTCTTC. V and J are TRBV11-2 and TRBJ2-1; D tentatively reads TRBD1 or TRBD2 (6 bases each). V was pared by 1 base and J by 0 bases, with 13 bases between. The CDR3 spans 17 residues. The germline V gene encodes CDR1 SGHAT and CDR2 FQNNGV. The full variable domain, rest sourced from reference TRBV11-2 and TRBJ2-1, is EAGVAQSPRYKIIEKRQSVAFWCNPISGHATLYWYQQILGQGPKLLIQFQNNGVVDDSQLPKDRFSAERLKGVDSTLKIQPAKLEDSAVYLCASSLGGAGSSYNEQFFGPGTRLTVL.

This clonotype was seen a single time. The rearrangement uses TRBV28 and TRBJ2-7, with D possibly being TRBD1 (5 bases). Between the trimmed V and J ends, which lost 6 bases and 3 bases, there was a span of 18 bases. The CDR3 is 15 residues long. The germline V gene has CDR1 MDHEN and CDR2 SYDVKM. The CDR3, as DNA: TGTGCCAGCAGCCCCCTTGACAGAAAAAGCTACGAGCAGTACTTC. Protein product: CASSPLDRKSYEQYF.

The chain carries TRBV2 and TRBJ2-5, with 8 bases lining up with TRBD2. The length of the CDR3 is 14 residues. V lost 5 bases to trimming and J lost 5 bases; unmatched junction nucleotides: 7. The germline gives CDR1 SNHLY, CDR2 FYNNEI. CDR3 in amino acids: CASSPLSGTETQYF. The CDR3 DNA follows: TGTGCCAGCAGTCCCCTTAGCGGGACTGAGACCCAGTACTTC.

V gene TRBV7-7 combines with J gene TRBJ2-1; 9 positions match TRBD2. The germline V gene encodes CDR1 SSHAT and CDR2 FNYEAQ (reference sequence). Trimming cost V 5 bases and J 8 bases; bases outside gene matches: 13. CDR3 length equals 16 residues. The chain's CDR3 is CASSQTSGTPWDEQFF. In nucleotides, the CDR3 is TGTGCCAGCAGCCAGACTAGCGGAACCCCCTGGGATGAGCAGTTCTTC. Full variable domain (outside the CDR3, taken from reference TRBV7-7 and TRBJ2-1): GAGVSQSPRYKVTKRGQDVTLRCDPISSHATLYWYQQALGQGPEFLTYFNYEAQPDKSGLPSDRFSAERPEGSISTLTIQRTEQRDSAMYRCASSQTSGTPWDEQFFGPGTRLTVL.

V and J are TRBV5-5 and TRBJ2-5, with TRBD2 matching over 12 bases. Losses at the gene ends were 4 bases for V and 5 bases for J; bases not matched to a gene: 6. Germline-derived CDR1 and CDR2 are SGHKS and YYEKEE (reference sequence). The CDR3 spans 15 residues. For the CDR3, the DNA is TGTGCCAGCAGCATCCCTAGCGGGGGGGGTGAGACCCAGTACTTC. The encoded protein is CASSIPSGGGETQYF.

This clonotype has a handful of counts. The chain has TRBV18 and TRBJ2-1; 8 bases map to TRBD2. The CDR3 extends over 15 amino acids. Germline trimming cut 2 bases from V and 7 bases from J; bases unmatched to any gene: 7. Germline assignment: CDR1 KGHSH and CDR2 LQKENI. The CDR3, as DNA: TGTGCCAGCTCACCAAGAATAGCGGGGTTGAATGAGCAGTTCTTC. Translating it yields CASSPRIAGLNEQFF.

In this sample, this clonotype turned up a few times. The chain recombines TRBV2 with TRBJ2-5, with 12 bases aligning to TRBD1. V was pared by 6 bases and J by 4 bases, with 3 bases of the junction left unmatched. The germline V gene encodes CDR1 SNHLY and CDR2 FYNNEI. The length of the CDR3 is 14 residues. The CDR3 bases are TGTGCCAGCAGGGGGACAGGGGGCGGAGAGACCCAGTACTTC. Its protein product is CASRGTGGGETQYF.

The chain carries TRBV11-3 and TRBJ2-1; 13 nucleotides line up with TRBD2. In germline, CDR1 is SGHNT, CDR2 YENEEA. V lost 1 base and J lost 10; bases outside the gene matches: 10. CDR3 size: 17 residues. The CDR3 DNA is TGTGCCAGCAGCTTAGCCCGACTAGCGGGGGGATTAGGGGAGCAGTTCTTC. It is translated as CASSLARLAGGLGEQFF.

Comments on this clonotype: Germline and junction disagree at one end, which may indicate a read error. The V and J genes are TRBV5-5 and TRBJ2-5; D remains unclear. This CDR3 comprises 15 residues. CDR1 and CDR2 (germline): SGHKS, YYEKEE (reference sequence). In DNA form, the CDR3 reads TGTGCCAGCAGGTTGGGTGAAACACGCAGGGAGACCCAGTACTTC. This codes for CASRLGETRRETQYF.

V and J are TRBV2 and TRBJ2-5; D perhaps matches TRBD1 (5 bases). V lost 10 bases and J 1 base, leaving 19 bases between the germline ends. Germline loops: CDR1 SNHLY, CDR2 FYNNEI. This CDR3 has 15 amino acids. The CDR3: CAIRTQERSQETQYF. CDR3 DNA: TGTGCCATCCGGACACAGGAGCGAAGCCAAGAGACCCAGTACTTC.

This chain links TRBV18 with TRBJ1-1, with 7 bases aligning to TRBD1. J lost 3 bases, V lost 6 bases, and 4 bases had no gene match. CDR3 length equals 13 residues. Germline-derived CDR1 and CDR2 are KGHSH and LQKENI. The CDR3 loop is CASSQGQHTEAFF. CDR3 nucleotides: TGTGCCAGCTCCCAGGGACAGCACACTGAAGCTTTCTTT. Full variable domain (missing parts from reference TRBV18 and TRBJ1-1): NAGVMQNPRHLVRRRGQEARLRCSPMKGHSHVYWYRQLPEEGLKFMVYLQKENIIDESGMPKERFSAEFPKEGPSILRIQQVVRGDSAAYFCASSQGQHTEAFFGQGTRLTVV.

The chain combines TRBV12-3 or TRBV12-4 with TRBJ2-2; possibly TRBD2 for D (5 bases). V gave up 6 bases and J gave up 0 bases, with 8 bases separating them. This CDR3 spans 14 amino acids. This CDR3 reads CASRLASNTGELFF. The CDR3 coding sequence is TGTGCCAGCAGGCTAGCCTCGAACACCGGGGAGCTGTTTTTT.

Concerning this clonotype: One end of the junction is discordant with germline, which a read error may explain. The chain combines TRBV13 with TRBJ1-2, with D unresolved. The CDR3 consists of 13 residues. Germline V gene sequence: CDR1 PRHDT, CDR2 FYEKMQ (reference sequence). CDR3: CASNLGANYGYTF. In DNA, the CDR3 is TGTGCCAGCAACTTAGGCGCTAACTATGGCTACACCTTC.

V is TRBV11-1 and J is TRBJ2-7; a possible D gene is TRBD1 (6 bases). The CDR3 sequence is 17 residues long. V gave up 4 bases and J gave up 1 base, with 20 bases separating them. Germline V gives CDR1 SGHAT, CDR2 FQDESV (reference sequence). CDR3 amino acids: CASSSSRGQDLSYEQYV. CDR3 in DNA: TGTGCCAGCAGCTCATCCAGGGGACAAGACTTATCCTACGAGCAGTACGTC.

This rearrangement joins TRBV29-1 to TRBJ2-7; 9 bases are shared with TRBD1. The CDR3 has 12 residues. Losses at the gene ends were 6 bases for V and 3 bases for J; bases not matched to a gene: 3. In germline, CDR1 is SQVTM, CDR2 ANQGSEA. This CDR3 reads CSVGQGIYEQYF. The CDR3 DNA sequence: TGCAGCGTAGGACAGGGGATCTACGAGCAGTACTTC.

V and J are TRBV6-9 and TRBJ2-5, with D tentatively TRBD2 (7 bases). The length of the CDR3 is 16 residues. CDR1 is MNHGY and CDR2 is SVAAGI in the germline V gene. Deletions cut 2 bases from V and 4 bases from J, with 17 bases between. The CDR3 DNA is TGTGCCAGCAGTTATAGGGGGGGCCTCGTCCGAGAGACCCAGTACTTC. This translates into CASSYRGGLVRETQYF.

The V and J genes are TRBV2 and TRBJ2-7; tentative D call: TRBD2 (6 bases). Trimming pared 7 bases from V and 2 bases from J, leaving 9 bases between. The CDR3 sequence is 12 residues long. CDR1 and CDR2 from the germline V gene are SNHLY and FYNNEI. In DNA, the CDR3 is TGTGCCAGCACGGGGGAACCCTACGAGCAGTACGTC. The encoded protein is CASTGEPYEQYV.

This chain connects TRBV4-1 to TRBJ2-1, with unresolved D. V lost 4 bases and J lost 4, with 8 bases in between. Germline CDR1 reads MGHRA; CDR2 reads YSYEKL. CDR3 length: 13 residues. The CDR3 spells CASSLRPYNEQFF. The CDR3 DNA sequence: TGCGCCAGCAGCCTTCGCCCATACAATGAGCAGTTCTTC.

The rearrangement uses TRBV18 and TRBJ2-7; weak D call: TRBD2 (5 bases). The CDR3 is made up of 15 amino acids. Deletions cut 4 bases from V and 3 bases from J, with 16 bases between. Germline V gene sequence: CDR1 KGHSH, CDR2 LQKENI. The CDR3 region is CASSHAAGEVYEQYF. The CDR3 DNA follows: TGTGCCAGCTCACATGCGGCCGGGGAAGTCTACGAGCAGTACTTC.

The chain joins TRBV29-1 to TRBJ2-1, with 7 bases that match TRBD2. The CDR3 totals 12 residues. CDR1 and CDR2 (germline): SQVTM, ANQGSEA. Losses at the gene ends were 7 bases for V and 3 bases for J; bases not matched to a gene: 3. In nucleotides, the CDR3 is TGCAGCGCCACGGGGGGCTACAATGAGCAGTTCTTC. Amino acid sequence: CSATGGYNEQFF.

The chain uses TRBV4-2 and TRBJ2-7, with TRBD2 matching 7 bases. V lost 0 bases and J lost 3; bases outside the gene matches: 8. Germline V CDR1 and CDR2: LGHNA, YNFKEQ. The CDR3 length is 16 residues. The CDR3 DNA follows: TGTGCCAGCAGCCAAGATCCGGCCGGGGGGAGCTACGAGCAGTACTTC. This translates into CASSQDPAGGSYEQYF.

The chain links TRBV28 to TRBJ1-2; the D is unclear. Germline V gene sequence: CDR1 MDHEN, CDR2 SYDVKM. The CDR3 runs 13 residues. Trimming took 3 bases from V and 6 from J, leaving 11 bases between them. The CDR3 coding sequence is TGTGCCAGCAGTTTGTATGGCCTTGATGGCTACACCTTC. Translated, it gives CASSLYGLDGYTF.

The chain has TRBV24-1 and TRBJ2-2, with D uncertain. The germline CDR1 and CDR2 sequences are KGHDR and SFDVKD. Trimming took off 3 bases at V and 3 bases at J, with 10 bases between the two ends. This CDR3 comprises 15 residues. The CDR3: CATSDPQKDTGELFF. CDR3 DNA: TGTGCCACCAGTGATCCACAAAAAGACACCGGGGAGCTGTTTTTT.

The chain links TRBV12-3 or TRBV12-4 to TRBJ2-3; D call uncertain. The ends were cut back, 8 bases at V and 0 bases at J, with 9 bases in the middle. This CDR3 is 13 amino acids long. For the CDR3, the DNA is TGTGCCAGCTCTGGCCCTAGCACAGATACGCAGTATTTT. Its translation is CASSGPSTDTQYF.

This clonotype was counted only a few times. The chain couples TRBV5-5 to TRBJ2-7; D unclear. Germline assignment: CDR1 SGHKS and CDR2 YYEKEE (reference sequence). V lost 1 base and J 0 bases, leaving 14 bases between the germline ends. This CDR3 has 16 amino acids. CDR3 in amino acids: CASSLSTQQYSYEQYF. The CDR3 nucleotides are TGTGCCAGCAGCTTGTCCACCCAACAATACTCCTACGAGCAGTACTTC.

This clonotype was seen a few times. The chain carries TRBV20-1 and TRBJ2-3; 9 bases are a match to TRBD2. The junction had 4 bases not matched to a gene; V was cut back by 0 bases and J by 6 bases. This CDR3 spans 14 amino acids. Germline values: CDR1 DFQATT, CDR2 SNEGSKA (reference sequence). CDR3 sequence (DNA): TGCAGTGCTAGAGACTTAGCGGGGGCCGATACGCAGTATTTT. It encodes CSARDLAGADTQYF.

This clonotype was seen a handful of times. This chain uses TRBV7-9 with TRBJ2-1; D possibly corresponds to TRBD1 (5 bases). V lost 5 bases and J lost 5, with 13 bases in between. CDR1 SEHNR and CDR2 FQNEAQ come from the germline V gene (reference sequence). There are 14 residues in the CDR3. Here the CDR3 DNA reads TGTGCCAGCAGCCGACAAGGGGCGGACAATGAGCAGTTCTTC. Protein sequence: CASSRQGADNEQFF.

The chain is built from TRBV24-1 and TRBJ2-7, with D maybe TRBD1 (6 bases). The CDR3 runs 13 residues. Per germline, CDR1 KGHDR and CDR2 SFDVKD. V lost 3 bases, J lost 4 bases, and 9 bases lay in between. CDR3 DNA sequence: TGTGCCACCAGTGATGCCGGGACATACGAGCAGTACTTC. It translates to CATSDAGTYEQYF.

This clonotype was detected a few times. CDR3 sequence (DNA): TGTGCCAGCCCCGACAGTATGCAAGCTTTCTTT. It encodes CASPDSMQAFF. The chain is built from TRBV2 and TRBJ1-1, with D possibly matching TRBD1 (5 bases). This CDR3 region has 11 residues. With 8 bases removed from V and 9 bases from J, the gap between germline ends came to 13 bases. The V gene's germline CDR1 is SNHLY and CDR2 FYNNEI.